This entry lists 28 T cell receptor beta chains sequenced from one sample in a study of control samples from healthy donors and cancer patients. Produced via immunoSEQ multiplex PCR; TCRdb's table is partial and in-frame only. The data contain some 220,000 clones, just under 95% of them singletons. The sample taken for sequencing was blood. These receptors were collected from a man aged 45 to 65 in good health.

The chain links TRBV7-2 to TRBJ1-4; D uncertain. Germline-derived CDR1 and CDR2 are SGHTA and FQGNSA. V was cut by 2 bases and J by 0 bases, with 10 bases left in between. This CDR3 contains 16 residues. For the CDR3, the DNA is TGTGCCAGCAGCTTAATTCTCCCTGCAACTAATGAAAAACTGTTTTTT. The encoded protein is CASSLILPATNEKLFF.

V is TRBV7-9 and J is TRBJ2-7, with 10 bases fitting TRBD1. V dropped 0 bases and J dropped 1; count of bases not matched to a gene: 3. This CDR3 spans 16 amino acids. Per germline, CDR1 SEHNR and CDR2 FQNEAQ (reference sequence). Here the CDR3 reads CASSLAGTGESYEQYF. As DNA, the CDR3 is TGTGCCAGCAGCTTAGCCGGGACAGGGGAGTCCTACGAGCAGTACTTC.

The gene calls are TRBV18 and TRBJ1-2, with TRBD1 identical over 7 bases. V lost 8 bases to trimming and J lost 0 bases; unmatched junction nucleotides: 6. There are 14 residues in the CDR3. Germline loops: CDR1 KGHSH, CDR2 LQKENI. As DNA, the CDR3 is TGTGCCAGCACCAAGGGGACAGCTAACTATGGCTACACCTTC. Amino acids: CASTKGTANYGYTF.

This chain links TRBV7-9 with TRBJ2-1; D is possibly TRBD1 (5 bases). CDR1 is SEHNR, CDR2 FQNEAQ, per germline (reference sequence). The CDR3 covers 14 residues. Trimming stripped 6 bases from V and 6 bases from J, with 15 bases between. Here the CDR3 reads CASSSQARRNEQFF. The CDR3 DNA is TGTGCCAGCAGTTCACAGGCGCGGCGCAATGAGCAGTTCTTC.

CDR3 nucleotide sequence: TGTGCCAGCAGCGCGGACAGCTATGGCTACACCTTC. This encodes CASSADSYGYTF. The genes are TRBV6-5 and TRBJ1-2; a possible D gene is TRBD1 (6 bases). Trimming removed 6 bases from V and 4 bases from J, with 9 bases in between. Germline lookup yields CDR1 MNHEY and CDR2 SVGAGI. CDR3 length equals 12 residues.

The chain uses TRBV5-5 and TRBJ1-1; D is perhaps TRBD1 (5 bases). V was trimmed by 7 bases and J by 11 bases, leaving 18 bases between them. Per germline, CDR1 SGHKS and CDR2 YYEKEE (reference sequence). CDR3 size: 12 residues. The CDR3 region is CASRSWGGNAFF. Written as DNA, the CDR3 is TGTGCCAGCCGTTCATGGGGGGGAAATGCTTTCTTT.

The V gene is TRBV5-1, the J gene TRBJ1-3; weak D call: TRBD1 (5 bases). Per the germline V gene, CDR1 is SGHRS and CDR2 is YFSETQ. Trimming took 4 bases from V and 0 from J, leaving 14 bases between them. The CDR3 runs to 16 residues. The CDR3 protein is CASSQGTVSSGNTIYF. CDR3 DNA: TGCGCCAGCAGCCAAGGGACGGTGAGCTCTGGAAACACCATATATTTT.

The chain is built from TRBV5-1 and TRBJ1-1; D might be TRBD1 (5 bases). The V gene's germline CDR1 is SGHRS and CDR2 YFSETQ. Trimming removed 0 bases from V and 4 bases from J, with 19 bases in between. This CDR3 comprises 17 residues. CDR3 sequence reads: CASSLVFNQGEGTEAFF. CDR3 bases: TGCGCCAGCAGCTTGGTGTTTAACCAGGGCGAGGGCACTGAAGCTTTCTTT.

The J gene is TRBJ1-5, the V gene TRBV7-3, with D unclear. V dropped 0 bases and J dropped 3 bases, with 18 bases sitting between them. Germline V gene data show CDR1 as SGHTA and CDR2 as FQGTGA. The CDR3 has 18 residues. The CDR3 loop reads CASSLTRTGRGINQPQHF. CDR3 nucleotide sequence: TGTGCCAGCAGCTTAACTCGGACCGGACGAGGGATCAATCAGCCCCAGCATTTT.

The rearrangement joins TRBV11-3 to TRBJ2-1, with 8 bases identical to TRBD2. With 1 base clipped from V and 4 bases from J, the junction kept 15 bases outside the gene matches. Germline-derived CDR1 and CDR2 are SGHNT and YENEEA. The CDR3 spans 19 residues. This chain's CDR3 is CASSLGGLTRGDTYNEQFF. CDR3 nucleotide sequence: TGTGCCAGCAGCTTAGGAGGGTTGACGCGGGGGGACACTTACAATGAGCAGTTCTTC. Full variable domain (outside the CDR3, taken from reference TRBV11-3 and TRBJ2-1): EAGVVQSPRYKIIEKKQPVAFWCNPISGHNTLYWYLQNLGQGPELLIRYENEEAVDDSQLPKDRFSAERLKGVDSTLKIQPAELGDSAVYLCASSLGGLTRGDTYNEQFFGPGTRLTVL.

V and J are TRBV28 and TRBJ1-4; 7 bases line up with TRBD1. The germline CDR1 and CDR2 sequences are MDHEN and SYDVKM. With V trimmed by 6 bases and J by 8 bases, 3 bases remained unmatched. This CDR3 spans 12 amino acids. The CDR3 sequence: CASRWGQEKLFF. The DNA for the CDR3 is TGTGCCAGCAGGTGGGGACAGGAAAAACTGTTTTTT.

The chain has TRBV18 and TRBJ1-4; D ambiguous. V was trimmed by 4 bases and J by 0 bases, leaving 6 bases between them. Germline CDR1 KGHSH, CDR2 LQKENI. This CDR3 has 14 residues. CDR3 amino acids: CASSLASTNEKLFF. The DNA for the CDR3 is TGTGCCAGCTCACTGGCGTCAACTAATGAAAAACTGTTTTTT.

V and J are TRBV2 and TRBJ1-3, with D perhaps TRBD1 (5 bases). V was trimmed by 6 bases and J by 3 bases, leaving 15 bases between them. The CDR3 is 15 amino acids. The germline V gene has CDR1 SNHLY and CDR2 FYNNEI. The CDR3 spells CASSAVGTDGNTIYF. CDR3 nucleotide sequence: TGTGCCAGCAGCGCCGTTGGGACTGATGGAAACACCATATATTTT. The full variable domain, in which reference TRBV2 and TRBJ1-3 provide the parts outside the CDR3, is EPEVTQTPSHQVTQMGQEVILRCVPISNHLYFYWYRQILGQKVEFLVSFYNNEISEKSEIFDDQFSVERPDGSNFTLKIRSTKLEDSAMYFCASSAVGTDGNTIYFGEGSWLTVV.

This chain joins TRBV18 and TRBJ1-1; D gene ambiguous. Germline V CDR1 and CDR2: KGHSH, LQKENI. V was cut by 0 bases and J by 4 bases, with 9 bases left in between. There are 14 residues in the CDR3. This chain's CDR3 is CASSPPPGITEAFF. The CDR3 DNA reads as TGTGCCAGCTCACCACCACCCGGGATCACTGAAGCTTTCTTT.

The sample holds one count of this clone. The chain recombines TRBV6-5 with TRBJ2-7; no firm D call. Looked up from germline, CDR1 is MNHEY and CDR2 is SVGAGI. Trimming cost V 0 bases and J 2 bases, with 11 bases left between them. The CDR3 is made up of 15 amino acids. CDR3 sequence: CASSYSFKGTYEQYF. DNA of the CDR3: TGTGCCAGCAGTTACTCGTTCAAGGGAACCTACGAGCAGTACTTC.

The CDR3 coding sequence is TGTGCCAGCAGCCAGAGTAATCTTGGTGGCTACACCTTC. Its protein is CASSQSNLGGYTF. V and J are TRBV3-1 (or the pseudogene TRBV3-2) and TRBJ1-2; D uncertain. Germline V gives CDR1 LGHDT, CDR2 YNNKEL (reference sequence). The CDR3 sequence is 13 residues long. Trimming removed 3 bases from V and 7 bases from J, with 12 bases in between.

The chain has TRBV6-6 and TRBJ2-7; 8 nucleotides agree with TRBD2. Per the germline V gene, CDR1 is MNHNY and CDR2 is SVGAGI (reference sequence). The CDR3 is made up of 14 amino acids. V lost 5 bases, J lost 1 base, and 4 bases stayed unmatched. In nucleotides, the CDR3 is TGTGCCAGCAGTACCATAGCGGGGTCCTACGAGCAGTACTTC. Translated: CASSTIAGSYEQYF.

This rearrangement joins TRBV5-1 to TRBJ2-2; the match to TRBD1 covers 7 bases. Losses at the gene ends were 4 bases for V and 6 bases for J; bases not matched to a gene: 6. The CDR3 is 14 amino acids. Germline loops: CDR1 SGHRS, CDR2 YFSETQ. The CDR3 region has the DNA TGCGCCAGCAGCCTCGACAGGGATGCCGGGGAGCTGTTTTTT. This codes for CASSLDRDAGELFF.

The rearrangement uses TRBV2 and TRBJ1-2; D is unclear. V dropped 6 bases and J dropped 10 bases, with 9 bases sitting between them. The CDR3 covers 10 residues. Germline V lookup: CDR1 SNHLY, CDR2 FYNNEI. The CDR3: CASREIDYTF. CDR3 in DNA: TGTGCCAGCAGGGAGATCGACTACACCTTC.

The V call is TRBV4-1, the J call TRBJ2-3; 9 bases align to TRBD2. The CDR3 sequence is 17 residues long. J gave up 1 base and V 8 bases, and 13 bases lay outside the gene matches. Germline CDR1 reads MGHRA; CDR2 reads YSYEKL. For the CDR3, the DNA is TGCGCCAGCGGCGCAAGCGGGGGGCAGATGGGCACAGATACGCAGTATTTT. It codes for CASGASGGQMGTDTQYF.

The chain combines TRBV5-1 with TRBJ2-2; D unresolved. CDR1 and CDR2 (germline): SGHRS, YFSETQ. The CDR3 loop spans 14 amino acids. Trimming removed 2 bases at V and 0 bases at J, with 5 bases between. Here the CDR3 reads CASSLTSNTGELFF. The CDR3 bases are TGCGCCAGCAGCTTAACTTCGAACACCGGGGAGCTGTTTTTT.

The V and J genes are TRBV2 and TRBJ2-7, with TRBD2 as a possible D gene (6 bases). Per the germline V gene, CDR1 is SNHLY and CDR2 is FYNNEI. V dropped 7 bases and J dropped 0 bases, with 10 bases sitting between them. CDR3 size: 13 residues. CDR3 DNA: TGTGCCAGCAAAGGGGACTCCTCCTACGAGCAGTACTTC. It translates to CASKGDSSYEQYF.

Concerning this clone itself: A junction end diverges from the germline sequence, so it may reflect a read error. The chain couples TRBV30 to TRBJ2-2, with 8 nucleotides matching TRBD1. CDR3 length: 15 residues. From germline, CDR1 is GTSNPN and CDR2 SVGIG (reference sequence). The CDR3 sequence is CAWSRTGKANGELFF. For the CDR3, the DNA is TGTGCCTGGAGCCGGACAGGGAAGGCGAACGGGGAGCTGTTTTTC.

The J gene is TRBJ2-7, the V gene TRBV3-1 (or the pseudogene TRBV3-2); 8 positions agree with TRBD2. Germline V lookup: CDR1 LGHDT, CDR2 YNNKEL (reference sequence). The CDR3 length is 18 residues. With V trimmed by 2 bases and J by 7 bases, 19 bases remained unmatched. The CDR3 region has the DNA TGTGCCAGCAGCCAATCGAAGACGGGGGGGCTGGATGAGGAAGAGCAGTACGTC. Encoded protein: CASSQSKTGGLDEEEQYV.

The CDR3 sequence: CATSREKFRGGGGNYEQYF. CDR3 nucleotide sequence: TGTGCCACCAGCAGAGAGAAATTCAGGGGCGGGGGAGGAAACTACGAGCAGTACTTC. The rearrangement joins TRBV15 to TRBJ2-7; D is perhaps TRBD2 (7 bases). V was shortened by 0 bases and J by 3 bases, with 24 bases between the two germline ends. The length of the CDR3 is 19 residues. Per germline, CDR1 LNHNV and CDR2 YYDKDF (reference sequence).

The V gene is TRBV4-3, the J gene TRBJ1-6; 11 bases map to TRBD1. Germline V gene sequence: CDR1 LGHNA, CDR2 YSLEER. V dropped 0 bases and J dropped 9; count of bases not matched to a gene: 13. The CDR3 has 19 residues. In DNA, the CDR3 is TGCGCCAGCAGCCAAGATGCTTCGCCCGGACAGGGGGCTCGTTCACCCCTCCACTTT. Translated, it gives CASSQDASPGQGARSPLHF.

This chain uses TRBV2 with TRBJ2-3, with D possibly being TRBD1 (6 bases). Germline assignment: CDR1 SNHLY and CDR2 FYNNEI. The length of the CDR3 is 15 residues. Trimming took off 4 bases at V and 0 bases at J, with 11 bases between the two ends. CDR3 in amino acids: CASSGGQVSTDTQYF. The CDR3 bases are TGTGCCAGCAGTGGGGGGCAGGTTAGCACAGATACGCAGTATTTT.

The gene calls are TRBV12-3 or TRBV12-4 and TRBJ1-5, with 7 positions matching TRBD1. The CDR3 contains 13 residues. The ends lost 6 bases at V and 3 bases at J; junction bases unmatched: 2. CDR3 sequence reads: CASRGQNNQPQHF. The CDR3 nucleotides are TGTGCCAGCAGGGGACAGAACAATCAGCCCCAGCATTTT.